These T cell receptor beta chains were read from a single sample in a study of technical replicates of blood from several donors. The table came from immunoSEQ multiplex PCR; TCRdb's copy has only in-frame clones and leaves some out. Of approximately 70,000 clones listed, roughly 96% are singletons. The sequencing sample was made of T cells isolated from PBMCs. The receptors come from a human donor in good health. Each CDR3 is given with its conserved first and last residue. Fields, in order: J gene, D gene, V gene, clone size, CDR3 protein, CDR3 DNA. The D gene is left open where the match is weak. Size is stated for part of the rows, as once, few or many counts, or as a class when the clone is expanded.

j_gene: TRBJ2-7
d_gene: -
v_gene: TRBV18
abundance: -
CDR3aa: CASSSLLQGYEQYF
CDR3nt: TGTGCCAGCTCATCACTATTACAGGGCTACGAGCAGTACTTC

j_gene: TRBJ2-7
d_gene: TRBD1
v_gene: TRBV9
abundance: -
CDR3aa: CASSVGGQAYEQYF
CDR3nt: TGTGCCAGCAGCGTAGGGGGACAGGCATACGAGCAGTACTTC

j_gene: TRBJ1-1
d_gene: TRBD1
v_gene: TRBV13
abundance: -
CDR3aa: CASSHVTGTGVDGTEAFF
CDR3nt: TGTGCCAGCAGTCACGTCACCGGGACAGGGGTAGACGGCACTGAAGCTTTCTTT

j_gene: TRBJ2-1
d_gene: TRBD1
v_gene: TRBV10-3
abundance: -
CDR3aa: CAIRTSGQGANNEQFF
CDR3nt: TGTGCCATCAGGACTTCGGGACAGGGGGCCAACAATGAGCAGTTCTTC

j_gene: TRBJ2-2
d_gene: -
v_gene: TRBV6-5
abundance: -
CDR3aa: CASRISQGNTGELFF
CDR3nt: TGTGCCAGCAGGATTTCGCAGGGCAACACCGGGGAGCTGTTTTTT

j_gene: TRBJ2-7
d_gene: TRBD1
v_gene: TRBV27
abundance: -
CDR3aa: CASKPGQGAYEQYF
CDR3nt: TGTGCCAGCAAACCGGGACAGGGGGCTTACGAGCAGTACTTC

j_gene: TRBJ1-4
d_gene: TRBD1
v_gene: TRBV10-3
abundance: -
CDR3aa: CAISGQGGEKLFF
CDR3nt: TGTGCCATCAGCGGACAGGGAGGGGAAAAACTGTTTTTT

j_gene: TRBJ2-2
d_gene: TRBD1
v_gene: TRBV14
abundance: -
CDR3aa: CASSHPGQGAGELFF
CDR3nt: TGTGCCAGCAGCCACCCGGGACAGGGGGCCGGGGAGCTGTTTTTT

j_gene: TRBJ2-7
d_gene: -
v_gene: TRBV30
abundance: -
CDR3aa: CAWSTSGISYEQYF
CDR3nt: TGTGCCTGGAGTACCTCAGGGATATCCTACGAGCAGTACTTC

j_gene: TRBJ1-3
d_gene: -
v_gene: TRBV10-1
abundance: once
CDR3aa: CASSENQGNTIYF
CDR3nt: TGCGCCAGCAGTGAAAACCAGGGGAACACCATATATTTT

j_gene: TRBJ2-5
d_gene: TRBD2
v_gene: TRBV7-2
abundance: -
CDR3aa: CASSSDRLAKETQYF
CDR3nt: TGTGCCAGCAGCTCCGACCGACTAGCCAAAGAGACCCAGTACTTC

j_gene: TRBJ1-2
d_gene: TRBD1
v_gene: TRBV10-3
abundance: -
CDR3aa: CAIPGQGFYGYTF
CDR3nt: TGTGCCATACCGGGACAGGGATTCTATGGCTACACCTTC

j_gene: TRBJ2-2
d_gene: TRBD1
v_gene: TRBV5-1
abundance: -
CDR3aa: CASSPQGLNTGELFF
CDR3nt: TGCGCCAGCAGTCCACAGGGGTTGAACACCGGGGAGCTGTTTTTT

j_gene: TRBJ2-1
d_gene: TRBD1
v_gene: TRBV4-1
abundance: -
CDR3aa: CASSLYRGSNEQFF
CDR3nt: TGCGCCAGCAGCCTGTACAGGGGTAGCAATGAGCAGTTCTTC

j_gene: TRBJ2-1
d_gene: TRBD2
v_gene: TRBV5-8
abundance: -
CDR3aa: CASSLATAGRRNEQFF
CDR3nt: TGTGCCAGCAGCTTGGCCACAGCGGGGAGGCGGAATGAGCAGTTCTTC

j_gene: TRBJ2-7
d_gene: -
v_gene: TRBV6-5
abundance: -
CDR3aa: CASSYSSRVGEQYF
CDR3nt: TGTGCCAGCAGTTACTCGTCCAGGGTGGGAGAGCAGTACTTC